This T cell receptor (beta chain) was obtained from a study of shared clonotypes between healthy human individuals. Repertoires were generated with immunoSEQ multiplex PCR, while TCRdb's copy carries only in-frame clones and drops some. Among just under 350,000 clones, around 79% were seen once, and the ten largest hold roughly a tenth. Material: memory CD4+ T cells sorted from blood. Stated subset: CD45RA-negative fraction. The sequence was collected from a man aged 25 to 45 in good health.

CDR3 nucleotide sequence: TGCGCCAGCAGCAAGGACGGGGAAGAGACCGGGGAGCTGTTTTTT. Its translation is CASSKDGEETGELFF. The rearrangement uses TRBV5-1 and TRBJ2-2; D might be TRBD2 (5 bases). The CDR3 consists of 15 residues. The V and J ends lost 4 bases and 5 bases respectively, with 15 bases between them. The germline CDR1 and CDR2 sequences are SGHRS and YFSETQ.